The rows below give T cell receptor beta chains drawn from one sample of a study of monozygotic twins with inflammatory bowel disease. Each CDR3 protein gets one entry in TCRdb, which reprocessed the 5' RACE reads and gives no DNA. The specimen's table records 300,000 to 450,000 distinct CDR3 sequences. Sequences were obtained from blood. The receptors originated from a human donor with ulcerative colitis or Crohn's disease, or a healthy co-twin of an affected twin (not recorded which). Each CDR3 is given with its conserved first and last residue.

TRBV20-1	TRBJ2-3	CSARDRQGPPDTQYF
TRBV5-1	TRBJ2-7	CASRSGTSGVVGEQYF
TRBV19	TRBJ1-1	CASTPVGWNTEAFF
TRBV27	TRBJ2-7	CATNGGGLYEQYF
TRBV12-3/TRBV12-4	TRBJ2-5	CASSLGQFVKETQYF
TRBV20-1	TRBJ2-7	CSAPQTRTYEQYF
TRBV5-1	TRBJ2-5	CASSNGLAGAQETQYF
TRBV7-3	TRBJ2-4	CASSFQFVNMQYF
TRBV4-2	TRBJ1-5	CASSQVGQGADQPQHF
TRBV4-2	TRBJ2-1	CASSRQLAGVYNEQFF
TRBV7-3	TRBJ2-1	CASSSQGATYNEQFF
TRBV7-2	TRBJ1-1	CASSLAREHTEAFF
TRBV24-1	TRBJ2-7	CATSDFPEPNEQYF
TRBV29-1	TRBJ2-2	CSVYSGGAPGELFF
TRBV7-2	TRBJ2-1	CASSLPAGEFSYNEQFF
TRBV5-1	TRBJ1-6	CASSLYPGQGNSPLHF
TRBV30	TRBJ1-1	CAWSQDWGVEAFF
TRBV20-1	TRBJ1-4	CSARRSETGGEKLFF
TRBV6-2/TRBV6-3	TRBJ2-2	CASSPLTPSNTGELFF